Sequencing of this T cell receptor beta chain was carried out in a study of blood T cell repertoires in COVID-19. Germline trimming cut 5 bases from V and 7 bases from J; bases unmatched to any gene: 7. The CDR3 extends over 14 amino acids. Per germline, CDR1 LNHDA and CDR2 SQIVND (reference sequence). Only in-frame clones appear in the TCRdb table, and some are missing; sequencing was by immunoSEQ multiplex PCR. The table has some 200,000 clones, roughly 85% seen once. The chain has TRBV19 and TRBJ2-1, with 8 bases that match TRBD1. Input material: peripheral blood. This clonotype was obtained from a man aged 45-60 years who had recovered from COVID-19. CDR3 sequence: CASSGQGNLNEQFF. The CDR3 bases are TGTGCCAGTAGTGGACAGGGTAATTTGAATGAGCAGTTCTTC.